This T cell receptor beta chain was documented in a study of spatial heterogeneity in lung cancer. Overall study results and limits: For expanded intratumoral alpha and beta TCRs, counts tracked tumor mutation counts.

One entry per CDR3 protein, called by TCRdb with MiXCR from the 5' RACE reads. The sample comprises 1,000 to 1,500 distinct CDR3 sequences, roughly a tenth of which are singletons, and 22% rests with the top ten. Germline lookup yields CDR1 DFQATT and CDR2 SNEGSKA (reference sequence). The ends were cut back, 0 bases at V and 7 bases at J, with 10 bases in the middle. This CDR3 spans 13 amino acids. Time point in this sample: sample taken at primary tumor resection. Within the sample, this clonotype is medium-sized. Its antigen is currently unknown. The V call is TRBV20-1, the J call TRBJ2-1; TRBD1 is a possible D gene (5 bases). The clonotype was recovered from a male donor with early-stage non-small cell lung cancer. The sample was lung tumor tissue, taken at surgery. CDR3 nucleotides: TGCAGTGCTAGAGATGTAAAGGGGAATGAGCAGTTCTTC. Translating gives CSARDVKGNEQFF.